This is a list of T cell receptor beta chains from one sample in a study of blood T cell repertoires in COVID-19. Sequencing used immunoSEQ multiplex PCR; TCRdb keeps in-frame clones, though not all of them. The sample consists of over 400,000 clones, approximately 83% of them appearing once. The sequenced material came from peripheral blood. These receptors all come from a human donor in a cohort sampled during active COVID-19. Both conserved end residues are trimmed from each CDR3. Each record gives: V gene, CDR3 protein.

TRBV2 ASSLVGGQGPQH
TRBV6-2/TRBV6-3 ASSNYAGLSYNEQF
TRBV5-1 ASSLGQYEQY
TRBV6-6 ASSHQGAMSSYNSPLH
TRBV2 ASSLGQVYEQY
TRBV7-8 ASSSGLAGYEQY
TRBV7-7 ASSRDSNTEAF
TRBV29-1 SVQEEGSGNTIY
TRBV7-9 ASSSGGRDYNEQF
TRBV28 ASSFLSGVSGNTIY
TRBV4-2 ASSQDMGQNGNTIY
TRBV7-9 ASSLGLGANTEAF
TRBV2 ASSPGRAPSEQF